These T cell receptor beta chains were read from a single sample in a study of human T cells and chemical hapten exposure. TCRdb passed the RACE reads through MiXCR, listing each CDR3 protein once. The sample has some 350,000 distinct CDR3 sequences; about 6% are singletons. The sequences come from whole blood, collected in connection with sensitization to the hapten diphenylcyclopropenone (DPC). Receptors originate from a woman younger than 35 with alopecia areata. Some clones in this sample may be carry-over from other donors' samples. Both conserved end residues are part of each CDR3. Fields, in order: clone size, J gene, D gene, V gene, CDR3 DNA, CDR3 protein. D genes are given only for firm matches. The size of a clone is reported for some rows only, either as once, few or many, or as a class for expanded clones.

many,TRBJ1-5,TRBD1,TRBV19,TGTGCCAGTATAGATGGGACAGGGGAGCAGCCCCAGCATTTT,CASIDGTGEQPQHF
NA,TRBJ2-1,TRBD2,TRBV7-2,TGTGCCAGCAGCTTATTCCCTCTCAGCGGGAGCTCCTACAATGAGCAGTTCTTC,CASSLFPLSGSSYNEQFF
NA,TRBJ1-5,NA,TRBV6-2/TRBV6-3,TGTGCCAGCAGTTCGATTTGGACGTATCCCGCTCAGCCCCAGCATTTT,CASSSIWTYPAQPQHF
few,TRBJ1-1,NA,TRBV29-1,TGCAGCGATAACGGGGGGGCGCAACTGAACACTGAAGCTTTCTTT,CSDNGGAQLNTEAFF
few,TRBJ2-5,TRBD2,TRBV20-1,TGCAGTGCCCCGGGACTAGCGGGGTCGAATCAAGAGACCCAGTACTTC,CSAPGLAGSNQETQYF
NA,TRBJ1-5,NA,TRBV12-3/TRBV12-4,TGTGCCAGCAGTTTGCACCGCCTCAATCAGCCCCAGCATTTT,CASSLHRLNQPQHF
many,TRBJ2-6,NA,TRBV29-1,TGCAGCGTTGAAGGCGGCTCTGGGGCCAACGTCCTGACTTTC,CSVEGGSGANVLTF
many,TRBJ1-1,NA,TRBV6-5,TGTGCCAGCAAAAGGGCCTTAGAGGACACTGAAGCTTTCTTT,CASKRALEDTEAFF
few,TRBJ2-2,NA,TRBV28,TGTGCCACCCGCACGTCGTGGACCGGGGAGCTGTTTTTT,CATRTSWTGELFF
NA,TRBJ1-1,NA,TRBV15,TGTGCCACCAGCAGCTACATTGGCCCCACTGAAGCTTTCTTT,CATSSYIGPTEAFF
few,TRBJ1-1,NA,TRBV11-2,TGTGCCAGCAGCTTAGTGGGCGGCAGTCTCAACACTGAAGCTTTCTTT,CASSLVGGSLNTEAFF
NA,TRBJ2-7,NA,TRBV6-2/TRBV6-3,TGTGCCAGGGGACACAGGTACGAGCAGTACTTC,CARGHRYEQYF
many,TRBJ1-1,TRBD1,TRBV20-1,TGCAGTGCTGTGGACAGGGAAGCTTTCTTT,CSAVDREAFF